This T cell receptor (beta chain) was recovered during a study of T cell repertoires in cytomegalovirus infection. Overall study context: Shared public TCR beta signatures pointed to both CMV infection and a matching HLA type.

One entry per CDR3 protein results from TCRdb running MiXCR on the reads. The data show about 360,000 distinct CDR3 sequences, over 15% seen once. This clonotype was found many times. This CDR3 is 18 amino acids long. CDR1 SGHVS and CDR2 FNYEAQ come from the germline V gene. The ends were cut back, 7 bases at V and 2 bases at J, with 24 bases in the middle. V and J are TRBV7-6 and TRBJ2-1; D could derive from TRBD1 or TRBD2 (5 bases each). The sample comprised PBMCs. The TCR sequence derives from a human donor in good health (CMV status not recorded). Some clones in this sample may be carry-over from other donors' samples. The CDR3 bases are TGTGCCAGCACCAGAGACCCTTTATGGGGGAGTGCCTACAATGAGCAGTTCTTC. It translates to CASTRDPLWGSAYNEQFF.